The 21 T cell receptor beta chains given below trace back to one sample, sequenced in a study of T cell changes during pregnancy in multiple sclerosis. Using immunoSEQ multiplex PCR, the repertoire was profiled, and TCRdb retains in-frame clones only, with some absent. The sample records tens of thousands of clones, about 90% being singletons. The specimen was CD4+ T cells from peripheral blood mononuclear cells, collected before pregnancy. The source is a female donor with multiple sclerosis, enrolled in a pregnancy study.

The chain uses TRBV28 and TRBJ2-7; unclear D gene. The CDR3 contains 13 residues. Germline lookup yields CDR1 MDHEN and CDR2 SYDVKM. The germline V and J ends were trimmed by 3 bases and 3 bases, with 9 bases remaining between them. The chain's CDR3 is CASSFIGRYEQYF. CDR3 nucleotides: TGTGCCAGCAGTTTTATTGGCCGCTACGAGCAGTACTTC.

The chain employs TRBV29-1 and TRBJ2-4, with 12 bases matching TRBD2. With 6 bases clipped from V and 6 bases from J, the junction kept 3 bases outside the gene matches. The CDR3 loop spans 13 amino acids. Germline lookup yields CDR1 SQVTM and CDR2 ANQGSEA. CDR3 sequence reads: CSVEGLAGNIQYF. The CDR3 DNA follows: TGCAGCGTCGAGGGACTAGCGGGAAACATTCAGTACTTC. The whole variable domain, remainder taken from reference TRBV29-1 and TRBJ2-4, is SAVISQKPSRDICQRGTSLTIQCQVDSQVTMMFWYRQQPGQSLTLIATANQGSEATYESGFVIDKFPISRPNLTFSTLTVSNMSPEDSSIYLCSVEGLAGNIQYFGAGTRLSVL.

The chain carries TRBV28 and TRBJ2-1; 12 bases fit TRBD2. Germline lookup yields CDR1 MDHEN and CDR2 SYDVKM. This CDR3 is 16 amino acids long. The V segment lost 6 bases and the J segment 6 bases; nucleotides outside the gene matches: 9. The CDR3 coding sequence is TGTGCCAGCAGACAAACCCTAGCGGGAGGGGGCAATGAGCAGTTCTTC. Its translation: CASRQTLAGGGNEQFF.

This clone has only one observation. The rearrangement links TRBV6-1 to TRBJ1-4; 9 bases fit TRBD1. With V trimmed by 3 bases and J by 15 bases, 5 bases remained unmatched. CDR1 is MNHNS, CDR2 SASEGT, per germline. CDR3 length: 12 residues. In DNA form, the CDR3 reads TGTGCCAGCAGTGACGTAGGGACAGGGTTGTTTTTT. Translating gives CASSDVGTGLFF.

This clone turned up a few times. The V gene is TRBV19, the J gene TRBJ2-2; 9 positions match TRBD1. Germline V CDR1 and CDR2: LNHDA, SQIVND (reference sequence). V was clipped by 10 bases and J by 7 bases; unmatched bases: 13. The CDR3 has 15 residues. As DNA, the CDR3 is TGTGCCACCTCAATAGGGGACAGGGCGGTCGGGGAGCTGTTTTTT. Translation gives CATSIGDRAVGELFF.

V usage is TRBV29-1 and J usage is TRBJ2-7; TRBD1 aligns across 9 bases. This CDR3 spans 12 amino acids. Losses at the gene ends were 5 bases for V and 2 bases for J; bases not matched to a gene: 1. The germline V gene encodes CDR1 SQVTM and CDR2 ANQGSEA. The CDR3 here is CSVRTGAYEQYF. The CDR3 DNA follows: TGCAGCGTTCGGACAGGGGCCTACGAGCAGTACTTC.

The table lists this clone with a count of one. The J gene is TRBJ2-5, the V gene TRBV7-6; 7 bases line up with TRBD2. TRBJ2-7 matches the DNA end more closely, so the J call is doubtful. CDR1 and CDR2 from the germline V gene are SGHVS and FNYEAQ. The CDR3 has 17 residues. CDR3 residues: CASSPSPPGGGIDEQYF. The CDR3 DNA is TGTGCCAGCAGCCCCTCTCCGCCGGGGGGAGGGATTGACGAGCAGTACTTC.

The chain joins TRBV7-8 to TRBJ1-4; 9 bases match TRBD1. The CDR3 consists of 14 residues. Germline V gene sequence: CDR1 SGHVS, CDR2 FQNEAQ. Trimming at V came to 6 bases and at J to 8 bases, leaving 7 bases not matched to a gene. This CDR3 is CASRGLGTGEKLFF. The CDR3, as DNA: TGTGCCAGCAGGGGCCTAGGGACAGGGGAAAAACTGTTTTTT.

The chain combines TRBV19 with TRBJ2-5; 7 bases are a match to TRBD1. Trimming at V came to 3 bases and at J to 5 bases, leaving 6 bases not matched to a gene. The CDR3 runs to 14 residues. Germline lookup yields CDR1 LNHDA and CDR2 SQIVND (reference sequence). CDR3 nucleotides: TGTGCCAGTAGTATTAGGGGGCGCGGGGAGACCCAGTACTTC. Its translation: CASSIRGRGETQYF. Together with reference TRBV19 and TRBJ2-5, the CDR3 gives the full variable domain: DGGITQSPKYLFRKEGQNVTLSCEQNLNHDAMYWYRQDPGQGLRLIYYSQIVNDFQKGDIAEGYSVSREKKESFPLTVTSAQKNPTAFYLCASSIRGRGETQYFGPGTRLLVL.

The chain carries TRBV6-1 and TRBJ1-3; D is unclear. The CDR3 runs to 16 residues. Germline V gene sequence: CDR1 MNHNS, CDR2 SASEGT. V was pared by 3 bases and J by 3 bases, with 15 bases between. In DNA, the CDR3 is TGTGCCAGCAGTGATCTCATGCGTGGTTATGGAAACACCATATATTTT. Translated: CASSDLMRGYGNTIYF.

The J gene is TRBJ2-3, the V gene TRBV7-9, with D hard to call. The ends were cut back, 5 bases at V and 1 base at J, with 13 bases in the middle. CDR1 and CDR2 from the germline V gene are SEHNR and FQNEAQ (reference sequence). CDR3 length equals 15 residues. CDR3 sequence reads: CASSRRPQGTDTQYF. In DNA form, the CDR3 reads TGTGCCAGCAGCCGCCGACCGCAGGGCACAGATACGCAGTATTTT.

The V call is TRBV7-2, the J call TRBJ2-5; D may be TRBD2 (5 bases). Deletions cut 4 bases from V and 6 bases from J, with 21 bases between. The CDR3 has 16 residues. The germline V gene encodes CDR1 SGHTA and CDR2 FQGNSA. The CDR3 sequence is CASSSSGSAAGQTQYF. The CDR3 DNA is TGTGCCAGCAGCTCATCTGGGAGCGCCGCAGGTCAGACCCAGTACTTC.

This clone was found once. This chain connects TRBV6-1 to TRBJ2-5; 7 positions agree with TRBD2. Trimming at V came to 7 bases and at J to 4 bases, leaving 12 bases not matched to a gene. The germline CDR1 and CDR2 sequences are MNHNS and SASEGT. This CDR3 region has 15 residues. Here the CDR3 reads CASTPLGGVSETQYF. The CDR3 region has the DNA TGTGCCAGCACCCCTCTGGGGGGGGTGTCAGAGACCCAGTACTTC.

This clone showed up just once. The CDR3 loop is CASSRQGGNQPQHF. CDR3 nucleotide sequence: TGTGCCAGCAGTCGACAGGGGGGGAATCAGCCCCAGCATTTT. This sequence joins TRBV6-1 and TRBJ1-5; 9 bases line up with TRBD1. The length of the CDR3 is 14 residues. Germline V CDR1 and CDR2: MNHNS, SASEGT. V lost 5 bases, J lost 4 bases, and 3 bases stayed unmatched.

This clone appeared a few times. This chain connects TRBV30 to TRBJ2-1, with 9 bases matching TRBD2. The V segment lost 3 bases and the J segment 4 bases; nucleotides outside the gene matches: 10. CDR3 size: 16 residues. Per germline, CDR1 GTSNPN and CDR2 SVGIG (reference sequence). The DNA of the CDR3 is TGTGCCTGGAGCACTCCGGGACTAGCATCGTACAATGAGCAGTTCTTC. This encodes CAWSTPGLASYNEQFF.

The rearrangement links TRBV5-4 to TRBJ1-1, with D perhaps TRBD1 (6 bases). Between the trimmed V and J ends, which lost 3 bases and 0 bases, there was a span of 15 bases. The CDR3 has 16 amino acids. Germline values: CDR1 SGHNT, CDR2 YYREEE (reference sequence). The CDR3 DNA follows: TGTGCCAGCAGCTCCGGACAGACCAATATGAACACTGAAGCTTTCTTT. Translation gives CASSSGQTNMNTEAFF.

V gene TRBV6-4 combines with J gene TRBJ1-1; 7 positions agree with TRBD1. V trimming: 1 base; J trimming: 7 bases; junction bases outside the gene matches: 3. The germline CDR1 and CDR2 sequences are MRHNA and SNTAGT. The length of the CDR3 is 13 residues. The CDR3 coding sequence is TGTGCCAGCAGTGACTACGGACAGGATGAAGCTTTCTTT. Encoded protein: CASSDYGQDEAFF.

This clone was detected once. V gene TRBV19 combines with J gene TRBJ2-2, with unresolved D. V was clipped by 7 bases and J by 2 bases, with 5 bases between them. CDR1 is LNHDA and CDR2 is SQIVND in the germline V gene (reference sequence). The CDR3 totals 12 residues. CDR3 DNA sequence: TGTGCCAGTAATCTTAACACCGGGGAGCTGTTTTTT. Protein product: CASNLNTGELFF.

The chain links TRBV28 to TRBJ2-1, with D possibly being TRBD2 (5 bases). The CDR3 length is 14 residues. Trimming cost V 6 bases and J 2 bases, with 11 bases left between them. Germline values: CDR1 MDHEN, CDR2 SYDVKM. As DNA, the CDR3 is TGTGCCAGCAGATCGGGATCAACCTACAATGAGCAGTTCTTC. Translation: CASRSGSTYNEQFF.

This clone was seen only a few times. The rearrangement joins TRBV9 to TRBJ2-3, with D unclear. Germline V lookup: CDR1 SGDLS, CDR2 YYNGEE. The V end was cut by 4 bases, the J end by 0 bases, with 6 bases between. The CDR3 totals 13 residues. DNA for the CDR3: TGTGCCAGCAGCCAACAGAGCACAGATACGCAGTATTTT. Encoded protein: CASSQQSTDTQYF.

V and J are TRBV28 and TRBJ2-7; D perhaps matches TRBD2 (6 bases). The CDR3 runs 13 residues. With 3 bases removed from V and 3 bases from J, the gap between germline ends came to 9 bases. Germline V CDR1 and CDR2: MDHEN, SYDVKM. In nucleotides, the CDR3 is TGTGCCAGCAGTTTCCGGGACTTCTACGAGCAGTACTTC. Translating it yields CASSFRDFYEQYF.